This entry features one TCR beta chain sequence. The entry originates in a study of CD8 T cells in Susac syndrome. Sequencing of TCR beta drew on CD8+ and CD4+ T cells from blood. Random hexamers were used to reverse transcribe an amount of 0.5 to 1 ug RNA. Multiplex immunoSEQ PCR targeted 54 Vbeta and 13 Jbeta TCR beta segments. TCRdb re-derived calls from the immunoSEQ multiplex PCR reads in MiXCR, one entry per CDR3 protein. The sample yields about 210,000 distinct CDR3 sequences, 95% seen once. This CDR3 spans 15 amino acids. Germline CDR1 MRHNA, CDR2 SNTAGT. V gave up 3 bases and J gave up 1 base, with 11 bases separating them.

The material sequenced was CD4+ T cells from PBMCs. The rearrangement uses TRBV6-4 and TRBJ2-3, with D possibly being TRBD1 or TRBD2 (6 bases each). This sequence was found in a human donor with multiple sclerosis. As DNA, the CDR3 is TGTGCCAGCAGTGATTCGGGGGCAGGCACAGATACGCAGTATTTT. It encodes CASSDSGAGTDTQYF.